These 26 T cell receptor beta chains originate from one sample sequenced in a study of blood T cell repertoires in COVID-19. Assay used: immunoSEQ multiplex PCR; TCRdb lists only in-frame clones, some missing. The sample lists fewer than 350,000 clones, roughly 89% occurring once. The sample consisted of PBMCs or T cells enriched from blood (not recorded which). The receptors come from a man aged 55 to 69 who had recovered from COVID-19.

The chain links TRBV18 to TRBJ1-2, with D perhaps TRBD1 (6 bases). Germline CDR1 and CDR2: KGHSH and LQKENI. V dropped 4 bases and J dropped 1 base, with 13 bases sitting between them. The CDR3 has 15 residues. This CDR3 is CASSQDRSYNYGYTF. As DNA, the CDR3 is TGTGCCAGCTCACAGGACAGAAGCTATAACTATGGCTACACCTTC.

Here the CDR3 DNA reads TGTGCCAGTACTCGAGACAGTTACAACTCACCCCTCCACTTT. This encodes CASTRDSYNSPLHF. The chain uses TRBV19 and TRBJ1-6; D may be TRBD1 (5 bases). V lost 7 bases, J lost 10 bases, and 17 bases lay in between. The germline V gene has CDR1 LNHDA and CDR2 SQIVND (reference sequence). This CDR3 is built from 14 residues.

This clone is a singleton in its sample. The chain couples TRBV6-5 to TRBJ1-5; 8 bases match TRBD1. Germline lookup yields CDR1 MNHEY and CDR2 SVGAGI. This CDR3 has 14 residues. Trimming removed 7 bases from V and 10 bases from J; junction bases left unmatched: 12. CDR3 bases: TGTGCCAGCAAGGAGGGACAGGTCGGTTTACCCCAGCATTTT. It specifies CASKEGQVGLPQHF.

The genes are TRBV19 and TRBJ1-4; D might be TRBD1 (5 bases). V was pared by 7 bases and J by 1 base, with 16 bases between. This CDR3 spans 16 amino acids. CDR1 is LNHDA, CDR2 SQIVND, per germline (reference sequence). CDR3 loop: CASTDGGRRTNEKLFF. The CDR3 nucleotides read TGTGCCAGTACCGATGGGGGGAGAAGAACTAATGAAAAACTGTTTTTT.

This chain connects TRBV6-5 to TRBJ1-1; tentatively, D is TRBD1 (6 bases). The CDR3 sequence is 16 residues long. V shed 2 bases and J shed 3 bases, with 16 bases lying between them. From germline, CDR1 is MNHEY and CDR2 SVGAGI. CDR3 nucleotides: TGTGCCAGCAGTTACAGTTCCAGGGGACCTCACACTGAAGCTTTCTTT. Translation gives CASSYSSRGPHTEAFF.

A single count supports this clone. The genes are TRBV7-3 and TRBJ1-2, with 9 nucleotides matching TRBD1. The CDR3 covers 14 residues. V was pared by 5 bases and J by 2 bases, with 3 bases of the junction left unmatched. The germline CDR1 and CDR2 sequences are SGHTA and FQGTGA. CDR3 sequence: CASSDGTGNYGYTF. CDR3 DNA sequence: TGTGCCAGCAGCGATGGGACAGGGAACTATGGCTACACCTTC.

Notes on this clone: A clone one base away is much larger, so this may be a read error. This sample includes further DNA sequences coding for the same CDR3. J is TRBJ2-7 and V is TRBV4-3; tentatively, D is TRBD2 (6 bases). Germline values: CDR1 LGHNA, CDR2 YSLEER. V was shortened by 0 bases and J by 3 bases, with 12 bases between the two germline ends. This CDR3 region has 15 residues. CDR3 sequence: CASSQDRGSGYEQYF. CDR3 nucleotide sequence: TGCGCCAGCAGCCAAGATCGAGGTAGCGGCTACGAGCAGTACTTC.

V usage is TRBV9 and J usage is TRBJ1-2; the D gene is possibly TRBD1 (6 bases). This CDR3 has 14 amino acids. V lost 4 bases and J 8 bases, leaving 18 bases between the germline ends. Germline CDR1 and CDR2: SGDLS and YYNGEE. The CDR3 DNA sequence: TGTGCCAGCAGCCCGGCCCACAGGGTGAAGGGCTACACCTTC. Translating gives CASSPAHRVKGYTF.

For this clone: The same CDR3 also results from other DNA sequences found in this sample. The gene calls are TRBV9 and TRBJ1-3; possibly TRBD1 for D (6 bases). V was clipped by 0 bases and J by 4 bases, with 11 bases between them. This CDR3 contains 15 residues. The germline CDR1 and CDR2 sequences are SGDLS and YYNGEE. CDR3 sequence (DNA): TGTGCCAGCAGCGTAGCTGGGGGCGCCGGAAACACCATATATTTT. This codes for CASSVAGGAGNTIYF. The full variable domain, its missing parts supplied by reference TRBV9 and TRBJ1-3, is DSGVTQTPKHLITATGQRVTLRCSPRSGDLSVYWYQQSLDQGLQFLIQYYNGEERAKGNILERFSAQQFPDLHSELNLSSLELGDSALYFCASSVAGGAGNTIYFGEGSWLTVV.

The chain joins TRBV6-6 to TRBJ2-4; weak D call: TRBD2 (5 bases). Germline assignment: CDR1 MNHNY and CDR2 SVGAGI (reference sequence). The CDR3 sequence is 15 residues long. Trimming cost V 10 bases and J 4 bases, with 20 bases left between them. CDR3 coding DNA: TGTGCCACCGTAGGAAGCGGACTCGAGAAAAACATTCAGTACTTC. Translated, it gives CATVGSGLEKNIQYF.

This rearrangement joins TRBV28 to TRBJ2-7; D is undetermined. Looked up from germline, CDR1 is MDHEN and CDR2 is SYDVKM. This CDR3 has 13 amino acids. Trimming took 3 bases from V and 2 from J, leaving 8 bases between them. The chain's CDR3 is CASSLGEPYEQYF. CDR3 in DNA: TGTGCCAGCAGTTTGGGCGAGCCCTACGAGCAGTACTTC.

J is TRBJ2-5 and V is TRBV5-1, with D maybe TRBD2 (6 bases). Looked up from germline, CDR1 is SGHRS and CDR2 is YFSETQ. There are 14 residues in the CDR3. V gave up 4 bases and J gave up 5 bases, with 15 bases separating them. The CDR3 DNA is TGCGCCAGCAGCATCGGGACTCTTGGGGAGACCCAGTACTTC. Translating it yields CASSIGTLGETQYF.

This clone has only a few counts. Other DNA sequences in the same sample also yield this CDR3. The chain recombines TRBV6-5 with TRBJ2-2; 9 bases are shared with TRBD1. Germline CDR1 MNHEY, CDR2 SVGAGI. The CDR3 totals 16 residues. With 0 bases clipped from V and 1 base from J, the junction kept 0 bases outside the gene matches. As DNA, the CDR3 is TGTGCCAGCAGTTACTCGGGACAGGGGAACACCGGGGAGCTGTTTTTT. Amino acid sequence: CASSYSGQGNTGELFF.

The chain links TRBV15 to TRBJ2-5; D is perhaps TRBD1 (5 bases). Germline CDR1 reads LNHNV; CDR2 reads YYDKDF (reference sequence). The ends were cut back, 1 base at V and 1 base at J, with 7 bases in the middle. There are 14 residues in the CDR3. CDR3 bases: TGTGCCACCAGCAGAGTTGGGGCCCAAGAGACCCAGTACTTC. It is translated as CATSRVGAQETQYF. Full variable domain (missing parts from reference TRBV15 and TRBJ2-5): DAMVIQNPRYQVTQFGKPVTLSCSQTLNHNVMYWYQQKSSQAPKLLFHYYDKDFNNEADTPDNFQSRRPNTSFCFLDIRSPGLGDTAMYLCATSRVGAQETQYFGPGTRLLVL.

The chain joins TRBV7-9 to TRBJ1-1; D possibly corresponds to TRBD1 (6 bases). V lost 3 bases to trimming and J lost 5 bases, with 13 bases between them. CDR3 length: 14 amino acids. In germline, CDR1 is SEHNR, CDR2 FQNEAQ (reference sequence). The CDR3 loop is CASSFLTGFTEAFF. The CDR3 nucleotides are TGTGCCAGCAGCTTTCTAACAGGGTTTACTGAAGCTTTCTTT.

V is TRBV28 and J is TRBJ1-5, with 8 bases that match TRBD1. J lost 4 bases, V lost 6 bases, and 8 bases had no gene match. The CDR3 contains 15 residues. Germline assignment: CDR1 MDHEN and CDR2 SYDVKM. The CDR3 coding sequence is TGTGCCAGCAGCCTTCAGGGGGCCAGGAATCAGCCCCAGCATTTT. Encoded protein: CASSLQGARNQPQHF.

The V and J genes are TRBV2 and TRBJ2-5; 12 bases agree with TRBD2. V was pared by 1 base and J by 4 bases, with 4 bases of the junction left unmatched. The CDR3 spans 16 residues. Germline V lookup: CDR1 SNHLY, CDR2 FYNNEI. CDR3 amino acids: CASSEGRTSGTETQYF. The DNA of the CDR3 is TGTGCCAGCAGTGAAGGGAGGACTAGCGGGACAGAGACCCAGTACTTC.

The V gene is TRBV27, the J gene TRBJ2-2, with TRBD1 matching over 11 bases. CDR3 length: 16 residues. Germline V gene sequence: CDR1 MNHEY, CDR2 SMNVEV (reference sequence). V shed 5 bases, J shed 4 bases, and the junction held 6 bases outside the gene matches. The CDR3, as DNA: TGTGCCAGCAGTAGACCGGGACAGGGGGGCACCGGGGAGCTGTTTTTT. Its protein product is CASSRPGQGGTGELFF.

The chain uses TRBV24-1 and TRBJ2-2; D is possibly TRBD1 (6 bases). The CDR3 covers 15 residues. The V end was cut by 2 bases, the J end by 6 bases, with 12 bases between. Germline V lookup: CDR1 KGHDR, CDR2 SFDVKD. The CDR3 region is CATSDSTGYAGELFF. The DNA for the CDR3 is TGTGCCACCAGTGATTCTACAGGGTATGCCGGGGAGCTGTTTTTT.

The genes are TRBV5-1 and TRBJ2-2, with D possibly being TRBD2 (5 bases). CDR1 is SGHRS, CDR2 YFSETQ, per germline. The CDR3 covers 15 residues. The germline V and J ends were trimmed by 3 bases and 6 bases, with 15 bases remaining between them. The CDR3 sequence is CASSSVYGVAGELFF. CDR3 bases: TGCGCCAGCAGCTCGGTTTACGGGGTCGCCGGGGAGCTGTTTTTT.

J is TRBJ2-6 and V is TRBV5-1; 10 bases agree with TRBD2. With V trimmed by 5 bases and J by 4 bases, 6 bases remained unmatched. The CDR3 sequence is 16 residues long. Germline V CDR1 and CDR2: SGHRS, YFSETQ. CDR3 DNA sequence: TGCGCCAGCAGATCTAGCGGGAGATCCGGGGCCAACGTCCTGACTTTC. As protein: CASRSSGRSGANVLTF.

The chain combines TRBV2 with TRBJ2-3; 12 nucleotides agree with TRBD2. Trimming at V came to 5 bases and at J to 5 bases, leaving 5 bases not matched to a gene. The CDR3 length is 15 residues. Germline loops: CDR1 SNHLY, CDR2 FYNNEI. The CDR3, as DNA: TGTGCCAGCAGTTTAGGACTAGCGGGGATAGATACGCAGTATTTT. Translation gives CASSLGLAGIDTQYF.

The genes are TRBV5-4 and TRBJ2-2; 8 bases line up with TRBD2. The germline V gene encodes CDR1 SGHNT and CDR2 YYREEE (reference sequence). The CDR3 loop spans 17 amino acids. V shed 4 bases, J shed 0 bases, and the junction held 8 bases outside the gene matches. In DNA form, the CDR3 reads TGTGCCAGCAGCCCTATCGGGGGGGCGTCGAACACCGGGGAGCTGTTTTTT. Amino acid sequence: CASSPIGGASNTGELFF. Using reference TRBV5-4 and TRBJ2-2 for the parts outside the CDR3, the full variable domain is ETGVTQSPTHLIKTRGQQVTLRCSSQSGHNTVSWYQQALGQGPQFIFQYYREEENGRGNFPPRFSGLQFPNYSSELNVNALELDDSALYLCASSPIGGASNTGELFFGEGSRLTVL.

This clone was counted once. This rearrangement joins TRBV7-2 to TRBJ1-1, with 8 bases that match TRBD1. V lost 2 bases and J lost 0; bases outside the gene matches: 2. Germline-derived CDR1 and CDR2 are SGHTA and FQGNSA. CDR3 length: 15 residues. The CDR3 nucleotides read TGTGCCAGCAGCTTAATGGACAGGGTGAACACTGAAGCTTTCTTT. This sequence encodes CASSLMDRVNTEAFF.

Of note for this clone: Within the sample, other DNA sequences also encode this same CDR3. This chain joins TRBV9 and TRBJ2-3; the match to TRBD2 covers 14 bases. The CDR3 contains 16 residues. Germline lookup yields CDR1 SGDLS and CDR2 YYNGEE. J lost 3 bases, V lost 0 bases, and 0 bases had no gene match. For the CDR3, the DNA is TGTGCCAGCAGCGTAGGACTAGCGGGAGGGACAGATACGCAGTATTTT. Protein product: CASSVGLAGGTDTQYF.

This chain links TRBV10-3 with TRBJ2-2; no clear D gene. Germline lookup yields CDR1 ENHRY and CDR2 SYGVKD. There are 14 residues in the CDR3. V was shortened by 2 bases and J by 1 base, with 5 bases between the two germline ends. DNA for the CDR3: TGTGCCATCAGTGAGAGAGGGAACACCGGGGAGCTGTTTTTT. It yields the protein CAISERGNTGELFF.